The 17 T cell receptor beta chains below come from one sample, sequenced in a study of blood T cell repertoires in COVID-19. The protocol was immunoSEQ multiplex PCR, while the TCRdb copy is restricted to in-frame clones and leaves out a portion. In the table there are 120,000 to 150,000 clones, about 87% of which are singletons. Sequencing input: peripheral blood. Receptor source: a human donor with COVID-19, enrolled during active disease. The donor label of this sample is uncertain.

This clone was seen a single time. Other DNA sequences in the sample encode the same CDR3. The CDR3 is CASSRTGELFF. In DNA, the CDR3 is TGTGCCAGCAGTCGTACCGGGGAGCTGTTTTTT. The gene calls are TRBV6-5 and TRBJ2-2; no firm D call. V was clipped by 5 bases and J by 5 bases, with 3 bases between them. Germline V lookup: CDR1 MNHEY, CDR2 SVGAGI. The length of the CDR3 is 11 residues.

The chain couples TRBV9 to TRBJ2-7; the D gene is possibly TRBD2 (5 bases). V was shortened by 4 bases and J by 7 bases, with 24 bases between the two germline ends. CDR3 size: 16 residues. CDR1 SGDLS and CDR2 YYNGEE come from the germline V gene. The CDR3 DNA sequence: TGTGCCAGCAGCTCCAGAGGGTGGGCAAGCCCTTGGGAGCAGTACTTC. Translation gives CASSSRGWASPWEQYF.

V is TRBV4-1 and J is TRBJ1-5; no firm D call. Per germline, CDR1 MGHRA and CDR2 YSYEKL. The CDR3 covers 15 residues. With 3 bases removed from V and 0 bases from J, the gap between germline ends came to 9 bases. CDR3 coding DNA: TGCGCCAGCAGCCAGAACAGAGATAGCAATCAGCCCCAGCATTTT. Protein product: CASSQNRDSNQPQHF.

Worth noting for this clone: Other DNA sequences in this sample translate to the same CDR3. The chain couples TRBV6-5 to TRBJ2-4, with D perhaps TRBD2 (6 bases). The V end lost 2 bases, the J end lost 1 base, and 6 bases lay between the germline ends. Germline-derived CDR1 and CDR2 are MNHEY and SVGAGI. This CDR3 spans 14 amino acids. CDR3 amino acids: CASSYGRAKNIQYF. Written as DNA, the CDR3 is TGTGCCAGCAGTTACGGGAGGGCCAAAAACATTCAGTACTTC.

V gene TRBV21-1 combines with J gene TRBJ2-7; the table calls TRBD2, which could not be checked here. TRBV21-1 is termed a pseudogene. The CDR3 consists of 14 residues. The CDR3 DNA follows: TGTGCCAGCAGGAGATATAGCGGGAGGTACGAGCAGTACTTC. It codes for CASRRYSGRYEQYF.

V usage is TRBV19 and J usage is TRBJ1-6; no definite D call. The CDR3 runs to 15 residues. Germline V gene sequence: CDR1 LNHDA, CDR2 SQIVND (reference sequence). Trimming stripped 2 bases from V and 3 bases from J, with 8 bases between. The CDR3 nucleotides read TGTGCCAGTAGTATACCGGGAGTCTATAATTCACCCCTCCACTTT. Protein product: CASSIPGVYNSPLHF.

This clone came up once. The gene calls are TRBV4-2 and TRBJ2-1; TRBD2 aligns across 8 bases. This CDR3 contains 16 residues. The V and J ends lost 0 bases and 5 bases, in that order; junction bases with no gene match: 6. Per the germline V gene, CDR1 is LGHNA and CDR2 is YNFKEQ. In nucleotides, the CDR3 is TGTGCCAGCAGCCAAGAAGGCGGGGGGCATAACAATGAGCAGTTCTTC. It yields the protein CASSQEGGGHNNEQFF.

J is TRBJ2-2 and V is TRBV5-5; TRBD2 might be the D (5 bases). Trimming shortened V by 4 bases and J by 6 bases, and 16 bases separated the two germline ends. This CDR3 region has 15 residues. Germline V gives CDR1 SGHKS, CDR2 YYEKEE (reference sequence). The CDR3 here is CASSLRLVEAGELFF. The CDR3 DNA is TGTGCCAGCAGCCTGAGATTGGTGGAGGCCGGGGAGCTGTTTTTT.

CDR3 protein: CASSQAGGQPQHF. The DNA for the CDR3 is TGTGCCAGCAGCCAAGCAGGGGGCCAGCCCCAGCATTTT. The V gene is TRBV3-1 (or the pseudogene TRBV3-2), the J gene TRBJ1-5; 8 nucleotides agree with TRBD1. V gave up 1 base and J gave up 7 bases; unmatched junction bases: 0. Germline V gene data show CDR1 as LGHDT and CDR2 as YNNKEL (reference sequence). The CDR3 sequence is 13 residues long.

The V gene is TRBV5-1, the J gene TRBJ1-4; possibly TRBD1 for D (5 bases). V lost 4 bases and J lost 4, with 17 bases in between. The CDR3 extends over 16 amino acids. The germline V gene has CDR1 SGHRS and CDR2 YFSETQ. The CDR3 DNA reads TGCGCCAGCAGCCTCCCTGTGCAGGGAGGTAATGAAAAACTGTTTTTT. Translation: CASSLPVQGGNEKLFF.

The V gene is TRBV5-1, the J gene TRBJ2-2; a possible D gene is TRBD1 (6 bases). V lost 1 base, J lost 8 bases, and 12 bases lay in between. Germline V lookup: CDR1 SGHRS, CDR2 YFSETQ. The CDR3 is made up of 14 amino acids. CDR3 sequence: CASSLFRGAGELFF. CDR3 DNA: TGCGCCAGCAGCTTGTTCAGGGGCGCAGGGGAGCTGTTTTTT.

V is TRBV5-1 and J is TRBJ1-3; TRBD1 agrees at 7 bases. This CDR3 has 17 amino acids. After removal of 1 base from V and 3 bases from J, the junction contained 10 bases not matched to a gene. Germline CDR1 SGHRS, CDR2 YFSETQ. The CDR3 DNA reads TGCGCCAGCAGCTTGACCGAACTTGACAGGGTTGGAAACACCATATATTTT. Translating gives CASSLTELDRVGNTIYF.

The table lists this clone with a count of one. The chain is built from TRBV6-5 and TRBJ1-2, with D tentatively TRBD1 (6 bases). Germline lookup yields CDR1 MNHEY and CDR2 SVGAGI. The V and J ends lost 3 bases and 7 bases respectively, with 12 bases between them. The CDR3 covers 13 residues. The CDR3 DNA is TGTGCCAGCAGTTATATCGGGACACCTGGCTACACCTTC. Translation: CASSYIGTPGYTF.

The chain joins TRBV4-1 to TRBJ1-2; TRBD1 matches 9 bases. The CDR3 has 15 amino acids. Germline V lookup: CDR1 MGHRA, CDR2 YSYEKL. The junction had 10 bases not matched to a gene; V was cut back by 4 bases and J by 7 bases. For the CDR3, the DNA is TGCGCCAGCAGCCTCACACAGGGGGCTTCTAGTGGCTACACCTTC. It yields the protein CASSLTQGASSGYTF.

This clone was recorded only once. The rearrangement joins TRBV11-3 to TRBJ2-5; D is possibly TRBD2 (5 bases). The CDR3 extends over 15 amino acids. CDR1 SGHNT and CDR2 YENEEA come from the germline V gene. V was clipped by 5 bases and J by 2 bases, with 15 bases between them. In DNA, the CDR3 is TGTGCCAGCAGCCGCGGTGGGAGTGGGCAAGAGACCCAGTACTTC. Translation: CASSRGGSGQETQYF.

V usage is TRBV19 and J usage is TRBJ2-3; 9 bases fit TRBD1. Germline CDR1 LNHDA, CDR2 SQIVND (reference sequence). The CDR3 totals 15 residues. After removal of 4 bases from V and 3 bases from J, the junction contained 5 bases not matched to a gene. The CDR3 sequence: CASSTQGAGTDTQYF. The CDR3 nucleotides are TGTGCCAGTAGTACACAGGGGGCTGGGACAGATACGCAGTATTTT.

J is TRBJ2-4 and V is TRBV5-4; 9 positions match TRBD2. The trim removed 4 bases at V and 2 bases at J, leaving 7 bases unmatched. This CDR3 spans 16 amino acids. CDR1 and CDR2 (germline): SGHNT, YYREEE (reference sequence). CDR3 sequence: CASSPAGGPSKNIQYF. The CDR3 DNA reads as TGTGCCAGCAGCCCGGCGGGGGGGCCCTCCAAAAACATTCAGTACTTC.